These 9 T cell receptor beta chains were all obtained from the same sample, sequenced in a study of post-analysis software for immune sequencing data. Findings and limits, study-wide: In patients, about 5 TRBV segments were more frequent than in controls, with TRBV5-6, TRBV5-1 and TRBV20-1 among them.

These receptors lack a known antigen. Incorporated into the TCR beta cDNA libraries were unique molecular identifiers, which served to reduce PCR and sequencing biases. TCRdb re-called the PCR reads with MiXCR, one entry per CDR3 protein. The sample gives hundreds of thousands of distinct CDR3 sequences, just under 30% of which show up once; around 0.6% is in the top ten. Material: blood. The receptors were gathered from a girl aged 5 to 17 with multiple sclerosis.

V gene TRBV21-1 combines with J gene TRBJ1-2; the table's D gene call, TRBD1, was not cross checked with the DNA. TRBV21-1 is classified as a pseudogene. This CDR3 is built from 20 residues. CDR3 sequence (DNA): TGTGCCAGCAGCACTTACCCCGACCGGGACAGGGGCTATCTGAACTATGGCTACACCTTC. As protein: CASSTYPDRDRGYLNYGYTF.

This clonotype was seen only a few times. The chain links TRBV20-1 to TRBJ1-5; 8 bases align to TRBD1. Germline CDR1 is DFQATT and CDR2 is SNEGSKA (reference sequence). V gave up 5 bases and J gave up 1 base; unmatched junction bases: 10. The CDR3 has 16 amino acids. Here the CDR3 reads CSAGTGSYSSNQPQHF. As DNA, the CDR3 is TGCAGTGCTGGGACAGGTTCTTACTCAAGCAATCAGCCCCAGCATTTT.

This clonotype was counted ten times or more. The rearrangement joins TRBV6-5 to TRBJ2-5, with 7 nucleotides matching TRBD1. This CDR3 comprises 15 residues. CDR1 is MNHEY, CDR2 SVGAGI, per germline. The J segment lost 2 bases and the V segment lost 0 bases, leaving 3 bases of the junction unmatched. The CDR3 nucleotides are TGTGCCAGCAGTTACTCGAGCAGGGGGCAAGAGACCCAGTACTTC. This translates into CASSYSSRGQETQYF.

CDR3 nucleotides: TGTGCCAGCAGCTCGAATAGCGGGAGTCTCCAAGAGACCCAGTACTTC. This encodes CASSSNSGSLQETQYF. The rearrangement joins TRBV7-9 to TRBJ2-5, with 9 bases lining up with TRBD2. V was pared by 4 bases and J by 1 base, with 7 bases of the junction left unmatched. CDR3 length: 16 residues. Germline V gene sequence: CDR1 SEHNR, CDR2 FQNEAQ (reference sequence).

Here the CDR3 reads CASSLAAGQETQYF. The DNA of the CDR3 is TGCGCCAGCAGCTTGGCGGCAGGCCAAGAGACCCAGTACTTC. V is TRBV5-1 and J is TRBJ2-5; D is unresolved. CDR3 length: 14 residues. In germline, CDR1 is SGHRS, CDR2 YFSETQ. Between the trimmed V and J ends, which lost 0 bases and 1 base, there was a span of 7 bases.

The J gene is TRBJ2-3, the V gene TRBV9; 10 nucleotides align to TRBD1. Per germline, CDR1 SGDLS and CDR2 YYNGEE. Germline trimming cut 3 bases from V and 5 bases from J; bases unmatched to any gene: 3. The CDR3 is 14 residues long. CDR3 DNA sequence: TGTGCCAGCAGCGGGGACAGGGGAATAGATACGCAGTATTTT. It encodes CASSGDRGIDTQYF.

The chain uses TRBV7-2 and TRBJ2-5; D may be TRBD1 (6 bases). The J call may be incorrect, as the DNA end agrees better with TRBJ2-7. Germline assignment: CDR1 SGHTA and CDR2 FQGNSA. The CDR3 sequence is 14 residues long. CDR3 coding DNA: TGTGCCAGCAGCTTAGCCGGGAACAGGGCCGAGCAGTACTTC. It encodes CASSLAGNRAEQYF.

This clonotype has just a few counts. This rearrangement joins TRBV5-1 to TRBJ1-5, with D maybe TRBD1 (5 bases). The germline gives CDR1 SGHRS, CDR2 YFSETQ. V was cut by 0 bases and J by 4 bases, with 5 bases left in between. This CDR3 has 13 residues. CDR3: CASSLGQNQPQHF. The CDR3 bases are TGCGCCAGCAGCTTGGGACAGAATCAGCCCCAGCATTTT.

This clonotype was counted a few times. The rearrangement uses TRBV20-1 and TRBJ1-2, with D tentatively TRBD1 (6 bases). The CDR3 consists of 12 residues. Trimming removed 5 bases at V and 4 bases at J, with 11 bases between. Per germline, CDR1 DFQATT and CDR2 SNEGSKA (reference sequence). In DNA, the CDR3 is TGCAGTGCTTTGGGCAGGGGCTATGGCTACACCTTC. Its protein product is CSALGRGYGYTF.